These 24 T cell receptor beta chains were sequenced from one sample in a study of T cell responses to AZD1222 COVID-19 vaccine. TCRdb's table, derived via immunoSEQ multiplex PCR, lists solely in-frame clones and lacks some. The sample contains roughly 28,000 clones, over 90% of which appear only once. Specimen: peripheral blood, collected on day 0 of AZD1222 vaccination. The receptors were sampled from an adult in good health.

This chain links TRBV28 with TRBJ2-4, with D perhaps TRBD1 (6 bases). CDR3 length: 12 residues. V was clipped by 8 bases and J by 4 bases, with 9 bases between them. Germline CDR1 reads MDHEN; CDR2 reads SYDVKM. This CDR3 is CASQQGKNIQYF. The CDR3 coding sequence is TGTGCCAGCCAGCAGGGGAAAAACATTCAGTACTTC.

V gene TRBV7-6 combines with J gene TRBJ2-1; 9 bases agree with TRBD1. The CDR3 is made up of 14 amino acids. Germline V gives CDR1 SGHVS, CDR2 FNYEAQ. J was trimmed by 14 bases and V by 2 bases; bases with no gene match: 10. The CDR3 DNA is TGTGCCAGCAGCTTATTGGACCGGGACAGGGCAAAGTTCTTC. Translating it yields CASSLLDRDRAKFF. The variable domain in full, completed from reference TRBV7-6 and TRBJ2-1, reads GAGVSQSPRYKVTKRGQDVALRCDPISGHVSLYWYRQALGQGPEFLTYFNYEAQQDKSGLPNDRFSAERPEGSISTLTIQRTEQRDSAMYRCASSLLDRDRAKFFGPGTRLTVL.

The chain employs TRBV19 and TRBJ1-5, with TRBD1 as a possible D gene (5 bases). The germline CDR1 and CDR2 sequences are LNHDA and SQIVND (reference sequence). The CDR3 spans 11 residues. The CDR3 coding sequence is TGTGGCTCAGGGAGCAATCAGCCCCAGCATTTT. Translated, it gives CGSGSNQPQHF.

This sequence joins TRBV29-1 and TRBJ2-5; 7 nucleotides line up with TRBD2. The junction had 2 bases not matched to a gene; V was cut back by 3 bases and J by 1 base. This CDR3 contains 13 residues. Germline V gene lookup returns CDR1 SQVTM and CDR2 ANQGSEA. This chain's CDR3 is CSVDSGIQETQYF. CDR3 DNA sequence: TGCAGCGTTGACAGCGGGATCCAAGAGACCCAGTACTTC. Filled out from reference TRBV29-1 and TRBJ2-5, the complete variable domain reads SAVISQKPSRDICQRGTSLTIQCQVDSQVTMMFWYRQQPGQSLTLIATANQGSEATYESGFVIDKFPISRPNLTFSTLTVSNMSPEDSSIYLCSVDSGIQETQYFGPGTRLLVL.

The chain links TRBV27 to TRBJ1-6; D is perhaps TRBD1 (5 bases). The CDR3 has 15 amino acids. Germline-derived CDR1 and CDR2 are MNHEY and SMNVEV (reference sequence). Trimming left V 6 bases short and J 9 bases short, with 18 bases between. The CDR3 coding sequence is TGTGCCAGCAGGGGCGAAGGGGTAGGTGGTTCACCCCTCCACTTT. Amino acids: CASRGEGVGGSPLHF.

For the CDR3, the DNA is TGTGCCTGGAGCCTTAGGGGGCCGGGGGAAAAACTGTTTTTT. Its protein product is CAWSLRGPGEKLFF. This chain uses TRBV30 with TRBJ1-4; 7 bases agree with TRBD1. The CDR3 runs to 14 residues. The V and J ends lost 3 bases and 8 bases, in that order; junction bases with no gene match: 9. The germline CDR1 and CDR2 sequences are GTSNPN and SVGIG (reference sequence).

The rearrangement uses TRBV5-1 and TRBJ1-2, with D maybe TRBD1 (6 bases). Germline CDR1 SGHRS, CDR2 YFSETQ. The CDR3 has 16 amino acids. Trimming took off 0 bases at V and 4 bases at J, with 16 bases between the two ends. CDR3 bases: TGCGCCAGCAGCTTGGAGCCTCTAACGACAGGCTATGGCTACACCTTC. Amino acid sequence: CASSLEPLTTGYGYTF.

The V gene is TRBV27, the J gene TRBJ2-1, with D uncertain. This CDR3 contains 15 residues. CDR1 MNHEY and CDR2 SMNVEV come from the germline V gene (reference sequence). Trimming removed 4 bases from V and 6 bases from J, with 16 bases in between. The CDR3 DNA sequence: TGTGCCAGCAGTTCCCGGCGCAGCCTCGGCAATGAGCAGTTCTTC. Its protein product is CASSSRRSLGNEQFF.

This sequence joins TRBV12-3 or TRBV12-4 and TRBJ2-1; 7 bases match TRBD2. The junction had 2 bases not matched to a gene; V was cut back by 4 bases and J by 8 bases. The CDR3 has 12 residues. The CDR3 DNA is TGTGCCAGCAGTTGGGGGGGAGATGAGCAGTTCTTC. Protein sequence: CASSWGGDEQFF.

V usage is TRBV5-1 and J usage is TRBJ1-1, with 8 positions matching TRBD1. Looked up from germline, CDR1 is SGHRS and CDR2 is YFSETQ. V dropped 4 bases and J dropped 0; count of bases not matched to a gene: 5. This CDR3 spans 15 amino acids. The CDR3: CASSRGTGVNTEAFF. The CDR3 nucleotides read TGCGCCAGCAGCCGCGGGACAGGCGTGAACACTGAAGCTTTCTTT.

The J gene is TRBJ2-7, the V gene TRBV28, with unresolved D. Germline V lookup: CDR1 MDHEN, CDR2 SYDVKM. The V end lost 1 base, the J end lost 3 bases, and 4 bases lay between the germline ends. This CDR3 has 12 amino acids. The CDR3 DNA reads as TGTGCCAGCAGTTTATTCGGCTACGAGCAGTACTTC. Encoded protein: CASSLFGYEQYF.

The rearrangement joins TRBV10-3 to TRBJ2-7; D possibly corresponds to TRBD2 (5 bases). Between the trimmed V and J ends, which lost 2 bases and 3 bases, there was a span of 5 bases. The CDR3 sequence is 12 residues long. In germline, CDR1 is ENHRY, CDR2 SYGVKD. CDR3 sequence (DNA): TGTGCCATCAGTGAGGAGGGCTACGAGCAGTACTTC. It specifies CAISEEGYEQYF.

The chain uses TRBV5-1 and TRBJ1-2; D is possibly TRBD1 (5 bases). Trimming stripped 4 bases from V and 2 bases from J, with 12 bases between. This CDR3 has 14 amino acids. Germline V CDR1 and CDR2: SGHRS, YFSETQ. DNA of the CDR3: TGCGCCAGCAGCCTGGGGGGACGAAACTATGGCTACACCTTC. As protein: CASSLGGRNYGYTF.

The chain recombines TRBV3-1 (or the pseudogene TRBV3-2) with TRBJ2-2, with unresolved D. V lost 1 base and J lost 0, with 9 bases in between. The CDR3 runs 16 residues. The germline V gene encodes CDR1 LGHDT and CDR2 YNNKEL (reference sequence). The CDR3 sequence: CASSQGIPANTGELFF. DNA of the CDR3: TGTGCCAGCAGCCAAGGGATACCCGCGAACACCGGGGAGCTGTTTTTT.

The chain employs TRBV7-2 and TRBJ2-2; 10 bases align to TRBD2. Trimming cost V 1 base and J 6 bases; bases outside gene matches: 2. The CDR3 covers 15 residues. CDR1 SGHTA and CDR2 FQGNSA come from the germline V gene. CDR3 bases: TGTGCCAGCAGCTTAGGGCTAGCGGGAGCCGGGGAGCTGTTTTTT. Translation gives CASSLGLAGAGELFF. The complete variable domain, with remaining parts taken from reference TRBV7-2 and TRBJ2-2, reads GAGVSQSPSNKVTEKGKDVELRCDPISGHTALYWYRQSLGQGLEFLIYFQGNSAPDKSGLPSDRFSAERTGGSVSTLTIQRTQQEDSAVYLCASSLGLAGAGELFFGEGSRLTVL.

The chain is built from TRBV25-1 and TRBJ1-3; a possible D gene is TRBD1 (5 bases). The CDR3 has 17 amino acids. Trimming stripped 5 bases from V and 0 bases from J, with 17 bases between. The germline CDR1 and CDR2 sequences are MGHDK and SYGVNS. This CDR3 reads CASSPLGQGDSGNTIYF. CDR3 DNA: TGTGCCAGCAGTCCTCTCGGGCAGGGTGACTCTGGAAACACCATATATTTT.

CDR3 protein: CSVERAALGEAFF. In DNA, the CDR3 is TGCAGCGTTGAAAGGGCTGCGCTGGGTGAAGCTTTCTTT. The V and J genes are TRBV29-1 and TRBJ1-1; no firm D call. The CDR3 length is 13 residues. Trimming cost V 2 bases and J 7 bases, with 14 bases left between them. CDR1 SQVTM and CDR2 ANQGSEA come from the germline V gene.

This chain joins TRBV6-2 or TRBV6-3 and TRBJ2-7, with 10 bases identical to TRBD1. Germline CDR1 is MNHEY and CDR2 is SVGEGT. With V trimmed by 5 bases and J by 2 bases, 3 bases remained unmatched. This CDR3 has 14 amino acids. In DNA, the CDR3 is TGTGCCAGCAGTGGGGGACAGGGGCCCTACGAGCAGTACTTC. Translating gives CASSGGQGPYEQYF.

The chain couples TRBV7-9 to TRBJ2-5; D is perhaps TRBD1 (6 bases). The V gene lost 7 bases and the J gene lost 4 bases, with 16 bases spanning the gap. The CDR3 is 14 amino acids. Germline V gives CDR1 SEHNR, CDR2 FQNEAQ (reference sequence). CDR3 sequence: CASNFYRAGETQYF. CDR3 bases: TGTGCCAGCAACTTCTACAGGGCCGGAGAGACCCAGTACTTC.

This clone was detected only once. This rearrangement joins TRBV13 to TRBJ2-1, with 9 bases that match TRBD1. The CDR3 is 14 amino acids. Germline V lookup: CDR1 PRHDT, CDR2 FYEKMQ (reference sequence). With V trimmed by 4 bases and J by 5 bases, 3 bases remained unmatched. This CDR3 reads CASSSRDRDNEQFF. Written as DNA, the CDR3 is TGTGCCAGCAGCTCCAGGGACAGGGACAATGAGCAGTTCTTC.

The J gene is TRBJ1-6, the V gene TRBV5-6; D possibly corresponds to TRBD1 (5 bases). Trimming cost V 6 bases and J 9 bases, with 22 bases left between them. This CDR3 is 16 amino acids long. Germline V gene data show CDR1 as SGHDT and CDR2 as YYEEEE. This chain's CDR3 is CASNNYRKLLSSPLHF. The CDR3 coding sequence is TGTGCCAGCAACAACTACAGGAAATTGCTCAGTTCACCCCTCCACTTT.

The chain employs TRBV6-5 and TRBJ1-5; 11 bases align to TRBD1. V was clipped by 6 bases and J by 6 bases; unmatched bases: 4. This CDR3 is 14 amino acids long. Germline lookup yields CDR1 MNHEY and CDR2 SVGAGI. DNA for the CDR3: TGTGCCAGCAGCCGGACAGGGGGCGGTCAGCCCCAGCATTTT. Its protein is CASSRTGGGQPQHF.

V gene TRBV10-3 combines with J gene TRBJ2-7, with D uncertain. Germline CDR1 reads ENHRY; CDR2 reads SYGVKD. CDR3 length: 12 amino acids. Deletions cut 4 bases from V and 4 bases from J, with 8 bases between. The CDR3 loop is CAISAAAYEQYF. In DNA, the CDR3 is TGTGCCATCAGTGCGGCCGCTTACGAGCAGTACTTC.

The chain has TRBV4-1 and TRBJ2-7; no firm D call. This CDR3 has 13 residues. CDR1 is MGHRA, CDR2 YSYEKL, per germline. Trimming took 0 bases from V and 0 from J, leaving 3 bases between them. In nucleotides, the CDR3 is TGCGCCAGCAGCCAAGACTACTCCTACGAGCAGTACTTC. Protein sequence: CASSQDYSYEQYF.